This TCR beta chain comes out of a study of T cell repertoires in cytomegalovirus infection. Regarding the study as a whole: Cumulated frequencies of public TCR beta families served to identify carriers of CMV plus the relevant HLA. HLA-C-restricted CMV-specific TCR beta clonotypes were dominant in the ex vivo response.

MiXCR, run by TCRdb on the reads, gives a single entry per CDR3 protein. The sample carries 680,000 or so distinct CDR3 sequences, less than 40% recorded once. Per the germline V gene, CDR1 is SGHTA and CDR2 is FQGNSA. This CDR3 has 15 amino acids. Only one count was recorded for this clonotype. The antigen is not known. A junction end diverges from the germline sequence, so it may reflect a read error. The gene calls are TRBV7-2 and TRBJ2-2, with D possibly TRBD1 on 6 matching bases. Specimen: PBMCs. The TCR sequence derives from a human donor in good health (CMV status not recorded). Some clones in this sample may be carry-over from other donors' samples. The CDR3 sequence: CASSAPGQNTGERFF. Written as DNA, the CDR3 is TGTGCCAGCAGCGCACCGGGACAAAACACCGGGGAGCGGTTTTTT.